The T cell receptor (beta chain) under discussion was sequenced for a study of shared clonotypes between healthy human individuals. Germline CDR1 MGHRA, CDR2 YSYEKL. The CDR3 spans 15 residues. The J segment lost 2 bases and the V segment lost 2 bases, leaving 6 bases of the junction unmatched. This table comes from immunoSEQ multiplex PCR, and its TCRdb copy is limited to in-frame clones, with some not included. The sample consists of some 2,000,000 clones, 90% to 95% of them appearing once. The chain combines TRBV4-1 with TRBJ2-7; 7 bases are a match to TRBD1. Input material: naive CD4+ T cells sorted from blood. The subset is: CD45RA+ positively selected. The source of this sequence is a man younger than 35 in good health. The CDR3 loop is CASSQPLTGTYEQYF. The CDR3, as DNA: TGCGCCAGCAGCCAACCGCTGACAGGGACCTACGAGCAGTACTTC.